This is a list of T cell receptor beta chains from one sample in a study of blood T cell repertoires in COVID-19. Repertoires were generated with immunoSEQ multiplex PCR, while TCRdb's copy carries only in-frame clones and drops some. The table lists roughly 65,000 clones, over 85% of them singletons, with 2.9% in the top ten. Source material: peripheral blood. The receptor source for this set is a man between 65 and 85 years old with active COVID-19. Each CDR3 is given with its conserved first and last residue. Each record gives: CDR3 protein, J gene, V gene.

CDR3 protein: CASSYEALGQGSYNEQFF; J gene: TRBJ2-1; V gene: TRBV6-2/TRBV6-3
CDR3 protein: CASLLGGGDTDTQYF; J gene: TRBJ2-3; V gene: TRBV25-1
CDR3 protein: CASSQGTRSNEQFF; J gene: TRBJ2-1; V gene: TRBV7-9
CDR3 protein: CASSRYGTGFYEQYF; J gene: TRBJ2-7; V gene: TRBV27
CDR3 protein: CASSLDGGLSPVVAGYTF; J gene: TRBJ1-2; V gene: TRBV5-6
CDR3 protein: CAIRRDIEQFF; J gene: TRBJ2-1; V gene: TRBV10-3
CDR3 protein: CASSPAAGTDNYGYTF; J gene: TRBJ1-2; V gene: TRBV18
CDR3 protein: CASSISPGYYEQYF; J gene: TRBJ2-7; V gene: TRBV19
CDR3 protein: CASSLMVTGFGYTF; J gene: TRBJ1-2; V gene: TRBV11-2
CDR3 protein: CAGSGLTQETQYF; J gene: TRBJ2-5; V gene: TRBV7-9
CDR3 protein: CASSEGTGYNEQFF; J gene: TRBJ2-1; V gene: TRBV6-1
CDR3 protein: CASSLGGGNYGYTF; J gene: TRBJ1-2; V gene: TRBV5-1
CDR3 protein: CASSLVQGASNSPLHF; J gene: TRBJ1-6; V gene: TRBV7-9